Listed below are T cell receptor beta chains from one sample, sequenced in a study of blood T cell repertoires in COVID-19. TCRdb keeps only in-frame clones here, not all; method: immunoSEQ multiplex PCR. The sample has 75,000 to 85,000 clones, 82% seen once. Sequenced input: peripheral blood. These receptors all stem from a human donor in a cohort sampled during active COVID-19. Each CDR3 is given with its conserved first and last residue. The D gene is left open where the match is weak. Not all rows give a size; the values are once, few, many and, for expanded clones, a class.

V: TRBV5-1
J: TRBJ2-3
D: TRBD2
size: -
CDR3: CASSSLSGGAAVPQYF
DNA: TGCGCCAGCAGCTCCCTTAGCGGGGGGGCGGCCGTTCCGCAGTATTTT

V: TRBV15
J: TRBJ1-1
D: TRBD1
size: -
CDR3: CATSKSGTGAFF
DNA: TGTGCCACCAGCAAGTCCGGGACAGGAGCTTTCTTT

V: TRBV5-4
J: TRBJ2-7
D: -
size: -
CDR3: CASSLRMGEVSSYEQYF
DNA: TGTGCCAGCAGCTTGAGGATGGGGGAGGTATCTTCCTACGAGCAGTACTTC

V: TRBV2
J: TRBJ1-6
D: -
size: -
CDR3: CASIQGYNSPLHF
DNA: TGTGCCAGCATTCAGGGCTATAATTCACCCCTCCACTTT

V: TRBV2
J: TRBJ1-5
D: -
size: -
CDR3: CASSASPKENSNQPQHF
DNA: TGTGCCAGCAGTGCTAGCCCCAAGGAGAATAGCAATCAGCCCCAGCATTTT

V: TRBV7-2
J: TRBJ2-7
D: -
size: -
CDR3: CASSLVGAYEQYF
DNA: TGTGCCAGCAGCTTAGTAGGGGCCTACGAGCAGTACTTC

V: TRBV18
J: TRBJ2-7
D: TRBD1
size: few
CDR3: CASSPRTGGSEQYF
DNA: TGTGCCAGCTCACCCAGGACAGGGGGCAGCGAGCAGTACTTC

V: TRBV15
J: TRBJ2-7
D: -
size: -
CDR3: CATSRDRVIRGEQYF
DNA: TGTGCCACCAGCAGAGATCGTGTTATCCGCGGCGAGCAGTACTTC

V: TRBV14
J: TRBJ1-4
D: TRBD1
size: once
CDR3: CASSPLDRGKFKLFF
DNA: TGTGCCAGCAGCCCGCTCGACAGGGGGAAGTTCAAACTGTTTTTT

V: TRBV5-4
J: TRBJ2-1
D: -
size: once
CDR3: CASSSGGQAYNEQFF
DNA: TGTGCCAGCAGTTCGGGGGGACAGGCCTACAATGAGCAGTTCTTC

V: TRBV5-6
J: TRBJ1-4
D: -
size: -
CDR3: CASSWQGRGNEKLFF
DNA: TGTGCCAGCAGCTGGCAGGGGCGAGGTAATGAAAAACTGTTTTTT

V: TRBV18
J: TRBJ2-7
D: TRBD2
size: -
CDR3: CASSPGGYEQYF
DNA: TGTGCCAGCTCACCGGGAGGGTACGAGCAGTACTTC

V: TRBV6-1
J: TRBJ2-5
D: TRBD2
size: few
CDR3: CASSETSGGAETQYF
DNA: TGTGCCAGCAGTGAGACTAGCGGGGGGGCGGAGACCCAGTACTTC

V: TRBV5-1
J: TRBJ2-5
D: -
size: -
CDR3: CASSLGTIQETQYF
DNA: TGCGCCAGCAGCTTAGGGACAATCCAAGAGACCCAGTACTTC

V: TRBV29-1
J: TRBJ1-1
D: TRBD1
size: many
CDR3: CSVDETGDTEAFF
DNA: TGCAGCGTTGACGAGACAGGGGACACTGAAGCTTTCTTT

V: TRBV10-3
J: TRBJ1-1
D: TRBD1
size: -
CDR3: CAISAGTVNTEAFF
DNA: TGTGCCATCAGTGCCGGGACAGTGAACACTGAAGCTTTCTTT

V: TRBV29-1
J: TRBJ2-6
D: TRBD1
size: once
CDR3: CSVGDSPSSGANVLTF
DNA: TGCAGCGTCGGGGACAGCCCTTCCTCTGGGGCCAACGTCCTGACTTTC

V: TRBV6-2/TRBV6-3
J: TRBJ2-4
D: -
size: -
CDR3: CASSLTGMAKNIQYF
DNA: TGTGCCAGCAGTTTGACAGGCATGGCCAAAAACATTCAGTACTTC

V: TRBV25-1
J: TRBJ1-2
D: -
size: few
CDR3: CASSVAGLYGYTF
DNA: TGTGCCAGCAGTGTGGCAGGGCTCTATGGCTACACCTTC

V: TRBV2
J: TRBJ2-1
D: -
size: -
CDR3: CASSLGGAWDNEQFF
DNA: TGTGCCAGCAGTTTGGGGGGGGCCTGGGACAATGAGCAGTTCTTC

V: TRBV5-1
J: TRBJ2-7
D: TRBD2
size: -
CDR3: CASSTGTSGGFPYEQYF
DNA: TGCGCCAGCAGCACCGGGACTAGCGGGGGGTTCCCCTACGAGCAGTACTTC

V: TRBV11-1
J: TRBJ2-7
D: TRBD2
size: -
CDR3: CASNPEGRGYEQYF
DNA: TGTGCCAGCAACCCCGAAGGGAGGGGCTACGAGCAGTACTTC

V: TRBV6-5
J: TRBJ2-7
D: TRBD1
size: -
CDR3: CASKVTGGFYEQYF
DNA: TGTGCCAGCAAGGTGACAGGGGGCTTTTACGAGCAGTACTTC

V: TRBV11-2
J: TRBJ2-7
D: -
size: -
CDR3: CASSLGRNYEQYF
DNA: TGTGCCAGCAGCTTAGGCAGAAACTACGAGCAGTACTTC

V: TRBV4-1
J: TRBJ1-5
D: -
size: -
CDR3: CASSPFYSNQPQHF
DNA: TGCGCCAGCAGCCCATTTTACTCCAATCAGCCCCAGCATTTT

V: TRBV2
J: TRBJ1-1
D: -
size: few
CDR3: CASSESGGLNTEAFF
DNA: TGTGCCAGCAGTGAATCCGGGGGGCTGAACACTGAAGCTTTCTTT

V: TRBV4-1
J: TRBJ2-1
D: TRBD2
size: -
CDR3: CASSPVLAGGNEQFF
DNA: TGCGCCAGCAGCCCCGTTTTAGCGGGTGGCAATGAGCAGTTCTTC

V: TRBV9
J: TRBJ1-4
D: TRBD1
size: -
CDR3: CASSEGQGSEKLFF
DNA: TGTGCCAGCAGCGAGGGACAGGGGAGTGAAAAACTGTTTTTT